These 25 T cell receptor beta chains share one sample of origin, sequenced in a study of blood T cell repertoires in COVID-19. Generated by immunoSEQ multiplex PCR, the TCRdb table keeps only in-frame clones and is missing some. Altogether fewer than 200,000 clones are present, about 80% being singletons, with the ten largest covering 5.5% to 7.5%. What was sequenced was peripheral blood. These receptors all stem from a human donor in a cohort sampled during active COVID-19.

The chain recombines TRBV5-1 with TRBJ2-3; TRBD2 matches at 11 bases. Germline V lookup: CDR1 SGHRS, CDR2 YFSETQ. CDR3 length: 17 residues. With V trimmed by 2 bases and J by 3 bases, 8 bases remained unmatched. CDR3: CASSLGNLAGGTDTQYF. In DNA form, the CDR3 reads TGCGCCAGCAGCTTAGGGAACCTAGCGGGGGGTACAGATACGCAGTATTTT. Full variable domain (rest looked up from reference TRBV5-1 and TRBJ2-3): KAGVTQTPRYLIKTRGQQVTLSCSPISGHRSVSWYQQTPGQGLQFLFEYFSETQRNKGNFPGRFSGRQFSNSRSEMNVSTLELGDSALYLCASSLGNLAGGTDTQYFGPGTRLTVL.

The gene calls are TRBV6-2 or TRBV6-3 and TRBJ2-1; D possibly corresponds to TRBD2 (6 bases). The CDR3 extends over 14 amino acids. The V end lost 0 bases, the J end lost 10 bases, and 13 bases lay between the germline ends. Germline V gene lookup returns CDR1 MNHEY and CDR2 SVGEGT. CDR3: CASSYSHGAGEQFF. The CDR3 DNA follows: TGTGCCAGCAGTTACTCCCACGGGGCGGGGGAGCAGTTCTTC.

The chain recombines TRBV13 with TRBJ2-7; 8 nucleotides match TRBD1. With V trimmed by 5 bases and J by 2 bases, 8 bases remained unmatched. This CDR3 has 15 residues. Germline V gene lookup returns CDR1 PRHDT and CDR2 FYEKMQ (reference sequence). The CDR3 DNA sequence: TGTGCCAGCAGCACCCGACGACAGGGGACCTACGAGCAGTACTTC. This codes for CASSTRRQGTYEQYF.

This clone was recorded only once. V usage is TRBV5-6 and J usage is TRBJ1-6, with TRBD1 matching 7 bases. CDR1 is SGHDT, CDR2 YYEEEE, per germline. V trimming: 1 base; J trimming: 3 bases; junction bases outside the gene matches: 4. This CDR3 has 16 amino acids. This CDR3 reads CASSLMTGLYNSPLHF. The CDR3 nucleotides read TGTGCCAGCAGCTTGATGACAGGGCTCTATAATTCACCCCTCCACTTT.

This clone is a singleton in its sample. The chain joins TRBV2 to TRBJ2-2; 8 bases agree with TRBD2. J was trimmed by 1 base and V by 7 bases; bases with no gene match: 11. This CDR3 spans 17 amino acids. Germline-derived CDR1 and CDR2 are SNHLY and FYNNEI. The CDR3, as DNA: TGTGCCAGCAAAGGGGAGCGTAGCGGGGAGAACACCGGGGAGCTGTTTTTT. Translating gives CASKGERSGENTGELFF.

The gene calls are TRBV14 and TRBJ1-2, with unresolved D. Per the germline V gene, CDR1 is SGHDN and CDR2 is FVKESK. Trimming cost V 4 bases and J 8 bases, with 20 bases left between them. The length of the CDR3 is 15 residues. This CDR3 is CASSPIRMRDRGYTF. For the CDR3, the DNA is TGTGCCAGCAGCCCAATCAGGATGAGGGATCGAGGCTACACCTTC.

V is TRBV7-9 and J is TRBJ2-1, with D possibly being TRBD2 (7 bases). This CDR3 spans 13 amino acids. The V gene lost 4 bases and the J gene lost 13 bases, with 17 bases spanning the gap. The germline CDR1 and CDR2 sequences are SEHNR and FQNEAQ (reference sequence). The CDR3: CASSSGNGGAQFF. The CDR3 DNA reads TGTGCCAGCAGCTCCGGAAATGGGGGGGCTCAGTTCTTC.

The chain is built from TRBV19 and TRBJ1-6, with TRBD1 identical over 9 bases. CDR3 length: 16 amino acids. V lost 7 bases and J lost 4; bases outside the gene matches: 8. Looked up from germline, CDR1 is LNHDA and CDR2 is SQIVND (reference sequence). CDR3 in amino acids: CASNIRTGAYNSPLHF. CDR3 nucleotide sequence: TGTGCCAGTAACATTCGGACAGGGGCGTATAATTCACCCCTCCACTTT.

The DNA for the CDR3 is TGTGCCACCGCCAATTCGATTACCGGGACAGGGTTCTTAACTAATGAAAAACTGTTTTTT. Protein product: CATANSITGTGFLTNEKLFF. The chain links TRBV24-1 to TRBJ1-4; 9 nucleotides match TRBD1. CDR1 and CDR2 from the germline V gene are KGHDR and SFDVKD. There are 20 residues in the CDR3. With V trimmed by 9 bases and J by 1 base, 20 bases remained unmatched.

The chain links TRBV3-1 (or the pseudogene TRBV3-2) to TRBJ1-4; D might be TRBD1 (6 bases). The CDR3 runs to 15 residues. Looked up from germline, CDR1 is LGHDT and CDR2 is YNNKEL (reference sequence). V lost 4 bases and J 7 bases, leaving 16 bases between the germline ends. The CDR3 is CASSPRQDLGEKLFF. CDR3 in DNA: TGTGCCAGCAGCCCCCGACAGGATCTGGGTGAAAAACTGTTTTTT.

CDR3 bases: TGTGCCAGCTCATCCAGCGGGGGGACCTACAATGAGCAGTTCTTC. This gives the protein CASSSSGGTYNEQFF. This chain joins TRBV18 and TRBJ2-1; 9 bases match TRBD2. CDR3 size: 15 residues. Germline assignment: CDR1 KGHSH and CDR2 LQKENI. The ends lost 5 bases at V and 2 bases at J; junction bases unmatched: 4. Based on the CDR3 plus reference TRBV18 and TRBJ2-1, the full variable domain is NAGVMQNPRHLVRRRGQEARLRCSPMKGHSHVYWYRQLPEEGLKFMVYLQKENIIDESGMPKERFSAEFPKEGPSILRIQQVVRGDSAAYFCASSSSGGTYNEQFFGPGTRLTVL.

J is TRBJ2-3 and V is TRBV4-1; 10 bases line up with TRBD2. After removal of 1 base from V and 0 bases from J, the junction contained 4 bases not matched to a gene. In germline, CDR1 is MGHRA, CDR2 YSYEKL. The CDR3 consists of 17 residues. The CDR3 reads CASSQVPLAGSTDTQYF. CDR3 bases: TGCGCCAGCAGCCAAGTGCCACTAGCGGGGAGCACAGATACGCAGTATTTT.

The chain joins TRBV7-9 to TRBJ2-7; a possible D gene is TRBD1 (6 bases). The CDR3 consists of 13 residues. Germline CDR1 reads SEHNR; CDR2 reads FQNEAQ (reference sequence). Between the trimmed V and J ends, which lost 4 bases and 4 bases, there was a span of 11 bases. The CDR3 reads CASSSDSWYEQYF. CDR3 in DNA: TGTGCCAGCAGCTCGGACAGTTGGTACGAGCAGTACTTC.

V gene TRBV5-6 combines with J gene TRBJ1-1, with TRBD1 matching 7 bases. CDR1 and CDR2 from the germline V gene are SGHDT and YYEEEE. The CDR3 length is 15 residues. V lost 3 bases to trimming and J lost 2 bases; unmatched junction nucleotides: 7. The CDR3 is CASSYGTARNTEAFF. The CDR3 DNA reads TGTGCCAGCAGCTACGGGACAGCAAGAAACACTGAAGCTTTCTTT. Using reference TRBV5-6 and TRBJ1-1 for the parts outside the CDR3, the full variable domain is DAGVTQSPTHLIKTRGQQVTLRCSPKSGHDTVSWYQQALGQGPQFIFQYYEEEERQRGNFPDRFSGHQFPNYSSELNVNALLLGDSALYLCASSYGTARNTEAFFGQGTRLTVV.

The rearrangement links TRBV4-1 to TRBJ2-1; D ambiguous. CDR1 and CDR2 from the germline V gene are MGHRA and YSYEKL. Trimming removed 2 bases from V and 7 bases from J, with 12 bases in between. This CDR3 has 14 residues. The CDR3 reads CASSQSSQVNEQFF. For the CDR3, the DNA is TGCGCCAGCAGCCAAAGTTCCCAGGTTAATGAGCAGTTCTTC.

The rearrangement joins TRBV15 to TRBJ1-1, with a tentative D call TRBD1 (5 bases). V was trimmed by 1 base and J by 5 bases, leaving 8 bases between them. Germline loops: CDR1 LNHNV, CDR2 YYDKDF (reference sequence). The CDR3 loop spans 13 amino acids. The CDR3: CATSRGGATEAFF. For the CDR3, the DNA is TGTGCCACCAGCAGAGGGGGCGCGACTGAAGCTTTCTTT.

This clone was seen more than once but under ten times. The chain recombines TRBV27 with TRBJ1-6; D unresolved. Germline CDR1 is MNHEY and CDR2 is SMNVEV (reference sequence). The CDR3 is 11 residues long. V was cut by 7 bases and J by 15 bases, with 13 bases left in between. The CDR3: CASMRAGRLHF. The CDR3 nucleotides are TGTGCCAGCATGCGAGCTGGTCGCCTCCACTTT.

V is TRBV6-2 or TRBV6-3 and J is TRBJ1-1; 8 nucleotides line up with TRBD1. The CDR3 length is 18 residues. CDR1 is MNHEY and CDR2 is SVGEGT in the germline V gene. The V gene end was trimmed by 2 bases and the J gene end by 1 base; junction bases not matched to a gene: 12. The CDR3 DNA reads TGTGCCAGCAGTTACCCCACAGGGGGGGGTTCAAGGAACACTGAAGCTTTCTTT. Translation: CASSYPTGGGSRNTEAFF.

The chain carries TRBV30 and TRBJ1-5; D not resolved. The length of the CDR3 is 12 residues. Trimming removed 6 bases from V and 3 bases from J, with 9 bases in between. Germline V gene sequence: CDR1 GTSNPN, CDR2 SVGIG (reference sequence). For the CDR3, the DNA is TGTGCCTGCGATGCGCCCAATCAGCCCCAGCATTTT. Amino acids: CACDAPNQPQHF.

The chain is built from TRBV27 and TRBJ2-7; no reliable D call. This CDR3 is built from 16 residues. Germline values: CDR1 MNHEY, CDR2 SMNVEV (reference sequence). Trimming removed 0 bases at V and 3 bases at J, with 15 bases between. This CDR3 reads CASSLSIGQVDYEQYF. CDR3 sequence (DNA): TGTGCCAGCAGTTTATCGATCGGCCAGGTCGACTACGAGCAGTACTTC.

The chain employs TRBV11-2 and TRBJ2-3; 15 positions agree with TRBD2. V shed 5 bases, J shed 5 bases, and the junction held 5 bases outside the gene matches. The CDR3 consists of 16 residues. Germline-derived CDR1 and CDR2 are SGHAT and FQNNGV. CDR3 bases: TGTGCCAGCAGCCACCGGACTAGCGGGGGGGGAGATACGCAGTATTTT. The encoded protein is CASSHRTSGGGDTQYF.

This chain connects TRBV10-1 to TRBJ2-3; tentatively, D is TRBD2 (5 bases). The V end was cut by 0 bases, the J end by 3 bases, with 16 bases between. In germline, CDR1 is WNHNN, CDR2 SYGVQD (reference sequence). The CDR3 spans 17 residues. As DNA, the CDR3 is TGCGCCAGCAGTGAGTCTCGCAGGCCTTCGGGAACAGATACGCAGTATTTT. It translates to CASSESRRPSGTDTQYF.

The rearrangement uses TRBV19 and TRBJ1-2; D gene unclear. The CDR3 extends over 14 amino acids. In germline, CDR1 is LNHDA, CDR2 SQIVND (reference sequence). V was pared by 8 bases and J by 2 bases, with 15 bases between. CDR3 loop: CASDPNGQNYGYTF. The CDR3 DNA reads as TGTGCCAGTGACCCTAATGGGCAGAACTATGGCTACACCTTC.

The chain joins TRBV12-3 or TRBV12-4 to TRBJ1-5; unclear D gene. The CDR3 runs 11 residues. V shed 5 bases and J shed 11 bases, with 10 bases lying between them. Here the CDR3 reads CASSPGAAQHF. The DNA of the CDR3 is TGTGCCAGCAGTCCAGGTGCAGCCCAGCATTTT.

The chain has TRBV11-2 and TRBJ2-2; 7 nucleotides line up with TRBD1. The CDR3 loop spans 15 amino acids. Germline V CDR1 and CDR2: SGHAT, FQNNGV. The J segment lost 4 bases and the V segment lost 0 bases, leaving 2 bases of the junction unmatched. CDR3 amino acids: CASSLEGTATGELFF. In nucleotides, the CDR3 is TGTGCCAGCAGCTTAGAAGGGACAGCCACCGGGGAGCTGTTTTTT. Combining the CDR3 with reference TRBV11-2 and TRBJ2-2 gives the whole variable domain EAGVAQSPRYKIIEKRQSVAFWCNPISGHATLYWYQQILGQGPKLLIQFQNNGVVDDSQLPKDRFSAERLKGVDSTLKIQPAKLEDSAVYLCASSLEGTATGELFFGEGSRLTVL.